The 4 T cell receptor beta chains presented below share a single source sample, sequenced in a study of blood T cell repertoires in COVID-19. Assay used: immunoSEQ multiplex PCR; TCRdb lists only in-frame clones, some missing. The sample records nearly 250,000 clones, about 80% being singletons. The sequenced sample consisted of peripheral blood. These TCRs come from a woman older than 75 with acute or convalescent COVID-19.

The chain has TRBV11-2 and TRBJ2-5, with 15 bases lining up with TRBD2. After removal of 1 base from V and 7 bases from J, the junction contained 4 bases not matched to a gene. Germline loops: CDR1 SGHAT, CDR2 FQNNGV. The length of the CDR3 is 16 residues. The CDR3: CASSLGTSGRGGTQYF. CDR3 nucleotide sequence: TGTGCCAGCAGCTTAGGGACTAGCGGGAGGGGCGGGACCCAGTACTTC.

The rearrangement links TRBV6-2 or TRBV6-3 to TRBJ2-7, with 7 bases matching TRBD2. The CDR3 loop spans 12 amino acids. Germline assignment: CDR1 MNHEY and CDR2 SVGEGT. Trimming removed 5 bases from V and 6 bases from J; junction bases left unmatched: 4. CDR3 region: CASSRLASEQYF. Here the CDR3 DNA reads TGTGCCAGCAGTAGACTAGCATCCGAGCAGTACTTC.

The CDR3 DNA sequence: TGTGCCTGCTACGGCGGGAGGCCCTACGAGCAGTACTTC. Translated: CACYGGRPYEQYF. V usage is TRBV30 and J usage is TRBJ2-7; 8 bases align to TRBD2. J gave up 2 bases and V 6 bases, and 6 bases lay outside the gene matches. The germline V gene has CDR1 GTSNPN and CDR2 SVGIG (reference sequence). The CDR3 covers 13 residues.

The DNA of the CDR3 is TGTGCCAGCAGCTTAACGGACACTAGCGGGGCCACCTACGAGCAGTACTTC. Translated: CASSLTDTSGATYEQYF. J is TRBJ2-7 and V is TRBV7-3; 10 bases match TRBD2. The junction had 7 bases not matched to a gene; V was cut back by 0 bases and J by 2 bases. CDR3 size: 17 residues. Germline CDR1 is SGHTA and CDR2 is FQGTGA.